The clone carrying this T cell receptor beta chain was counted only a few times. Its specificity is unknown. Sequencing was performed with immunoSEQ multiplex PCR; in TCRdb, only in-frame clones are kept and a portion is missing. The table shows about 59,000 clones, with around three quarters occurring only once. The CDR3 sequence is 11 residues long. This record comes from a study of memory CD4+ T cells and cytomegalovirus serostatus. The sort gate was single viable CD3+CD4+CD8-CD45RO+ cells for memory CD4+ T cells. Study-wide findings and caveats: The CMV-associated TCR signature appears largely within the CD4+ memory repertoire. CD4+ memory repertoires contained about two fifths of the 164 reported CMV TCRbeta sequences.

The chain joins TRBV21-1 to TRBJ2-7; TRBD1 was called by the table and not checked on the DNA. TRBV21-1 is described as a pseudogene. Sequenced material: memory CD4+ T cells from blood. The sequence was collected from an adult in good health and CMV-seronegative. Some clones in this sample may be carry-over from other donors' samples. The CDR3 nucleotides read TGTGCCAGGGACAGTTTTTACGAGCAGTACTTC. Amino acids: CARDSFYEQYF.